This TCR beta chain was sequenced in a study of neurological immune-mediated disorders. Study-level findings and limits: Across subjects, expanded clones had no CDR3 amino acid sequences in common, pointing to private repertoires in all groups.

The V segment lost 5 bases and the J segment 0 bases; nucleotides outside the gene matches: 8. Germline V lookup: CDR1 SGHRS, CDR2 YFSETQ. The CDR3 is made up of 18 amino acids. This clonotype was seen ten or more times. Its antigen is not known. TCRdb reanalysed the 5' RACE reads using MiXCR and keeps one entry per CDR3 protein. The sample lists about 48,000 distinct CDR3 sequences, roughly 2% seen once, with roughly 2% in the top ten. This chain links TRBV5-1 with TRBJ2-3; 14 bases align to TRBD2. The sequenced sample consisted of PBMCs. The receptor was isolated from a woman in her thirties or forties with multiple sclerosis. Here the CDR3 DNA reads TGCGCCAGCAGGACCGGGACTAGCGGGGGTGTCAGCACAGATACGCAGTATTTT. Protein: CASRTGTSGGVSTDTQYF.